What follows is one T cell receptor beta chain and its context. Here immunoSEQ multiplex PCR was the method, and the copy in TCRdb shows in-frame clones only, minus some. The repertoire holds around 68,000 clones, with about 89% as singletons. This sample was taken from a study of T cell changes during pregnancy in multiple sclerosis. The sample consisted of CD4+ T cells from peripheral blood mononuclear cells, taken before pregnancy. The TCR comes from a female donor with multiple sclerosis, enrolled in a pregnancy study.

CDR3 loop: CASSYSRNTHYGYTF. In DNA form, the CDR3 reads TGTGCCAGCAGTTACTCGAGGAACACCCACTATGGCTACACCTTC. The V and J genes are TRBV6-5 and TRBJ1-2; D not certain. CDR3 size: 15 residues. Germline V CDR1 and CDR2: MNHEY, SVGAGI. V gave up 0 bases and J gave up 3 bases, with 11 bases separating them.